This TCR beta chain was captured in a study of shared clonotypes between healthy human individuals. Sequencing was performed with immunoSEQ multiplex PCR; in TCRdb, only in-frame clones are kept and a portion is missing. The sample has 1,500,000 or so clones, roughly 96% seen once. CD4+ cell separation produced CD45RA+ naive and CD45RA-negative memory subsets. Trimming took 2 bases from V and 3 from J, leaving 8 bases between them. Germline-derived CDR1 and CDR2 are SGHRS and YFSETQ. The CDR3 extends over 13 amino acids. In the case of this clone: Its specificity is not known.

Broader study findings: Clonotypes that were shared across four donors made up around 4.6% of naive CD4 clonotypes.

The TCR was taken from a man aged 25-40 years in good health. Sequenced material: naive CD4+ T cells sorted from blood. Sample subset: CD45RA+ positively selected. The chain carries TRBV5-1 and TRBJ1-1, with a possible D match to TRBD1 (5 bases). The CDR3 nucleotides are TGCGCCAGCAGCTTCGACAGCTACACTGAAGCTTTCTTT. This encodes CASSFDSYTEAFF.